This T cell receptor beta chain comes out of a study of T cell changes during pregnancy in multiple sclerosis. The protocol was immunoSEQ multiplex PCR, while the TCRdb copy is restricted to in-frame clones and leaves out a portion. The sample has 40,000 to 45,000 clones, approximately 94% seen once. J was trimmed by 6 bases and V by 3 bases; bases with no gene match: 7. CDR3 length equals 14 residues. Germline CDR1 and CDR2: SGHDT and YYEEEE. This chain links TRBV5-6 with TRBJ2-7; 9 bases map to TRBD1. The receptor's source is a female donor with multiple sclerosis, enrolled in a pregnancy study. Sequenced material: peripheral blood, taken in the third trimester of pregnancy. The CDR3 sequence is CASSSGQGGAEQYF. CDR3 coding DNA: TGTGCCAGCAGCTCGGGACAGGGAGGAGCCGAGCAGTACTTC.